Relative to its sample, the clone carrying this TCR beta chain is large. Its antigen is unidentified. This record belongs to a study of chemoradiotherapy in HPV16-positive cancers. Study-wide background: Two HPV16-positive patients' cells yielded candidate HPV-specific clones and common motifs. Findings of the study overall: HPV-specific T cells were functionally defined from only two HPV16-positive patients. Candidate HPV-specific clones and E7-related TCR motifs grew in tumor during treatment.

Samples were taken several times over chemoradiotherapy. Sequencing used immunoSEQ multiplex PCR; TCRdb keeps in-frame clones, though not all of them. The repertoire holds about 14,000 clones, with about four fifths as singletons. The CDR3 contains 19 residues. The germline V gene has CDR1 SEHNR and CDR2 FQNEAQ (reference sequence). After removal of 6 bases from V and 5 bases from J, the junction contained 18 bases not matched to a gene. This chain connects TRBV7-9 to TRBJ2-4; TRBD2 agrees at 11 bases. This material was acquired from a patient who underwent chemoradiotherapy. The TCR sequence derives from a human donor with HPV-associated anogenital cancer. CDR3 protein: CASSRAISGREAWQNIQYF. The CDR3 nucleotides are TGTGCCAGCAGTCGAGCAATTAGCGGGAGGGAGGCATGGCAAAACATTCAGTACTTC.